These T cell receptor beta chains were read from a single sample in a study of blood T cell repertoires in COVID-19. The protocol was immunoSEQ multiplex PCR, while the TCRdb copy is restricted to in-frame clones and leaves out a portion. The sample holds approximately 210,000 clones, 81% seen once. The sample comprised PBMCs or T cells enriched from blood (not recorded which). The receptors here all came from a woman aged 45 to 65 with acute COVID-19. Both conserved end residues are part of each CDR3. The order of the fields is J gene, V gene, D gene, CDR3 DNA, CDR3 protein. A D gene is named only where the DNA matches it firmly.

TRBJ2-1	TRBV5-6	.	TGTGCCAGCAGCTCCCTGGCGGGAAATGAGCAGTTCTTC	CASSSLAGNEQFF
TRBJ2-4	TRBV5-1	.	TGCGCCAGCAGCTTGGGTAGTGCGGCCAAAAACATTCAGTACTTC	CASSLGSAAKNIQYF
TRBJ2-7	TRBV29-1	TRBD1	TGCAGCGTTGACGCCCGACAGGGGGCCCGATCCGAGCAGTACTTC	CSVDARQGARSEQYF
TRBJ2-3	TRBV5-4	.	TGTGCCAGCAGCTCGCAGAAACATCGTTCGGATACGCAGTATTTT	CASSSQKHRSDTQYF
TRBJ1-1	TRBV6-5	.	TGTGCCAGCAGCCAGTCCAGAATGAACACTGAAGCTTTCTTT	CASSQSRMNTEAFF
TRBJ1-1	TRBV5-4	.	TGTGCCAGCACCTCCCCCAGGGAAGGATCTGAAGCTTTCTTT	CASTSPREGSEAFF
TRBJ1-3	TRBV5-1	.	TGCGCCAGCAGCGCGACAGCGAACTCTGGAAACACCATATATTTT	CASSATANSGNTIYF
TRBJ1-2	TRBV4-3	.	TGCGCCAGCAGCCAAGGAGTTCCAGGGGCTACAGCTAACTATGGCTACACCTTC	CASSQGVPGATANYGYTF
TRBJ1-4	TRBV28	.	TGTGCCAGCAGTTCACCTGAGGGTTTGAATGAAAAACTGTTTTTT	CASSSPEGLNEKLFF
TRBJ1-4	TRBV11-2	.	TGTGCCAGCAGCCTCAGTCGCGGGGCTTTCAATGAAAAACTGTTTTTT	CASSLSRGAFNEKLFF
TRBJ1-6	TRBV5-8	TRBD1	TGTGCCAGCAGCCCACGACAGGGCTCCTATAATTCACCCCTCCACTTT	CASSPRQGSYNSPLHF
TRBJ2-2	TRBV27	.	TGTGCCAGCAGTGCAGCGAACACCGGGGAGCTGTTTTTT	CASSAANTGELFF
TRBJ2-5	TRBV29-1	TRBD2	TGCAGCGTTGTAGCGGGAGGAGGAGAGACCCAGTACTTC	CSVVAGGGETQYF